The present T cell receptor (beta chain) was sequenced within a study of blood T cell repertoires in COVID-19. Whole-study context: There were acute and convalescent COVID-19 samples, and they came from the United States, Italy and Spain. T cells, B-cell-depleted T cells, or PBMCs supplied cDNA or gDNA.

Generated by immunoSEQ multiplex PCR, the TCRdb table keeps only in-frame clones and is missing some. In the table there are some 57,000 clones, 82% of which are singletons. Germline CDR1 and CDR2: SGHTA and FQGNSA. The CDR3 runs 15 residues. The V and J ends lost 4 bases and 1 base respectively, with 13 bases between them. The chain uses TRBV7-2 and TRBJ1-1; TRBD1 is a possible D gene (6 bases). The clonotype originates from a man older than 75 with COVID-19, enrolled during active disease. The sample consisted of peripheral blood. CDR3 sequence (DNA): TGTGCCAGCAGCTCTAAAGGACAGAGGAACACTGAAGCTTTCTTT. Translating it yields CASSSKGQRNTEAFF. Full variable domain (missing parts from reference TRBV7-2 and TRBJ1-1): GAGVSQSPSNKVTEKGKDVELRCDPISGHTALYWYRQSLGQGLEFLIYFQGNSAPDKSGLPSDRFSAERTGGSVSTLTIQRTQQEDSAVYLCASSSKGQRNTEAFFGQGTRLTVV.